The 24 T cell receptor beta chains reported below all come from one sample, sequenced in a study of monozygotic twins with cystic fibrosis. TCRdb keeps only in-frame clones here, not all; method: immunoSEQ multiplex PCR. This sample has under 30,000 clones; 90% occur once, and the top ten carry 0.54%. The sequenced sample consisted of blood. The receptors shown here come from a girl aged 2 to 10 with cystic fibrosis.

This clone was seen a single time. The chain joins TRBV14 to TRBJ2-6; D unresolved. Germline lookup yields CDR1 SGHDN and CDR2 FVKESK. Between the trimmed V and J ends, which lost 5 bases and 1 base, there was a span of 6 bases. The CDR3 consists of 14 residues. The CDR3: CASSKISGANVLTF. Here the CDR3 DNA reads TGTGCCAGCAGCAAGATTTCTGGGGCCAACGTCCTGACTTTC.

For the CDR3, the DNA is TGTGCCAGCAGTTACCAACAGTCTGGAGAGACCCAGTACTTC. Translating it yields CASSYQQSGETQYF. This chain connects TRBV6-6 to TRBJ2-5; D is uncertain. V was trimmed by 2 bases and J by 4 bases, leaving 11 bases between them. The CDR3 spans 14 residues. Per the germline V gene, CDR1 is MNHNY and CDR2 is SVGAGI (reference sequence).

The chain recombines TRBV27 with TRBJ1-1; perhaps TRBD1 as D (5 bases). The V gene lost 8 bases and the J gene lost 3 bases, with 10 bases spanning the gap. CDR1 is MNHEY, CDR2 SMNVEV, per germline (reference sequence). This CDR3 has 12 amino acids. The CDR3 DNA reads as TGTGCCAGCCAACGAGGGGACACTGAAGCTTTCTTT. It yields the protein CASQRGDTEAFF.

The rearrangement uses TRBV30 and TRBJ1-2; a possible D gene is TRBD1 (5 bases). Germline loops: CDR1 GTSNPN, CDR2 SVGIG (reference sequence). V was cut by 3 bases and J by 0 bases, with 14 bases left in between. The CDR3 spans 15 residues. CDR3 protein: CAWSHPSGTNYGYTF. The CDR3 DNA follows: TGTGCCTGGAGCCACCCCTCAGGGACTAACTATGGCTACACCTTC.

V is TRBV7-2 and J is TRBJ1-6; D unresolved. CDR1 and CDR2 (germline): SGHTA, FQGNSA. The CDR3 covers 17 residues. The V gene lost 1 base and the J gene lost 6 bases, with 16 bases spanning the gap. DNA for the CDR3: TGTGCCAGCAGCTTAGTTTTGGACCTTAAATTTAATTCACCCCTCCACTTT. It is translated as CASSLVLDLKFNSPLHF.

The CDR3 sequence is CASSEIGYGYTF. As DNA, the CDR3 is TGTGCCAGCAGTGAGATTGGCTATGGCTACACCTTC. V gene TRBV25-1 combines with J gene TRBJ1-2; D unresolved. V lost 3 bases, J lost 4 bases, and 6 bases lay in between. This CDR3 contains 12 residues. Germline CDR1 MGHDK, CDR2 SYGVNS.

The chain combines TRBV2 with TRBJ1-5; 9 bases agree with TRBD1. The germline V gene has CDR1 SNHLY and CDR2 FYNNEI. V lost 6 bases, J lost 7 bases, and 4 bases stayed unmatched. This CDR3 spans 13 amino acids. The CDR3 loop is CASRRTGDQPQHF. The CDR3 nucleotides are TGTGCCAGCAGGCGGACAGGGGACCAGCCCCAGCATTTT.

V gene TRBV6-4 combines with J gene TRBJ2-7; the D is unclear. Germline CDR1 and CDR2: MRHNA and SNTAGT. This CDR3 is built from 13 residues. Trimming stripped 9 bases from V and 1 base from J, with 13 bases between. CDR3 DNA: TGTGCCAGGTCCAGAATGGGGTCCTACGAGCAGTACTTC. This sequence encodes CARSRMGSYEQYF.

The chain carries TRBV25-1 and TRBJ1-6; D remains unclear. Per the germline V gene, CDR1 is MGHDK and CDR2 is SYGVNS. The CDR3 runs 14 residues. V was cut by 4 bases and J by 2 bases, with 6 bases left in between. Here the CDR3 reads CASSAGTYNSPLHF. CDR3 coding DNA: TGTGCCAGCAGTGCCGGGACCTATAATTCACCCCTCCACTTT.

The V and J genes are TRBV10-1 and TRBJ1-5; D is unresolved. Trimming pared 5 bases from V and 2 bases from J, leaving 10 bases between. The CDR3 has 14 residues. The germline V gene encodes CDR1 WNHNN and CDR2 SYGVQD (reference sequence). The CDR3 coding sequence is TGCGCCAGCAGTCCCCCAGGCGGCAATCAGCCCCAGCATTTT. Protein product: CASSPPGGNQPQHF.

The rearrangement joins TRBV5-1 to TRBJ2-3; 12 nucleotides line up with TRBD1. This CDR3 has 18 residues. V shed 4 bases and J 1 base; nucleotides not matched to a gene: 10. CDR1 is SGHRS, CDR2 YFSETQ, per germline. For the CDR3, the DNA is TGCGCCAGCAGCATAGGGACAGGGGGCGTTTACGGCACAGATACGCAGTATTTT. Translated: CASSIGTGGVYGTDTQYF. The full variable domain, completed using reference TRBV5-1 and TRBJ2-3, is KAGVTQTPRYLIKTRGQQVTLSCSPISGHRSVSWYQQTPGQGLQFLFEYFSETQRNKGNFPGRFSGRQFSNSRSEMNVSTLELGDSALYLCASSIGTGGVYGTDTQYFGPGTRLTVL.

The chain has TRBV7-8 and TRBJ2-5; a possible D gene is TRBD1 (5 bases). Trimming pared 3 bases from V and 1 base from J, leaving 12 bases between. This CDR3 is built from 15 residues. The germline CDR1 and CDR2 sequences are SGHVS and FQNEAQ. CDR3 DNA sequence: TGTGCCAGCAGCTTTCAGGGAATGGCCCAAGAGACCCAGTACTTC. Protein: CASSFQGMAQETQYF.

The chain links TRBV15 to TRBJ1-4; TRBD1 might be the D (6 bases). The V end lost 0 bases, the J end lost 1 base, and 12 bases lay between the germline ends. This CDR3 spans 17 amino acids. The V gene's germline CDR1 is LNHNV and CDR2 YYDKDF (reference sequence). The CDR3 sequence is CATSRDGQGRTNEKLFF. In DNA, the CDR3 is TGTGCCACCAGCAGAGATGGGCAGGGGCGAACTAATGAAAAACTGTTTTTT.

This chain uses TRBV19 with TRBJ1-5; no definite D call. The CDR3 is 17 residues long. The germline gives CDR1 LNHDA, CDR2 SQIVND (reference sequence). The V end lost 2 bases, the J end lost 0 bases, and 14 bases lay between the germline ends. This CDR3 reads CASSIRVPNYSNQPQHF. DNA of the CDR3: TGTGCCAGTAGTATAAGGGTGCCGAATTATAGCAATCAGCCCCAGCATTTT.

The chain is built from TRBV6-5 and TRBJ2-7; D is unclear. From germline, CDR1 is MNHEY and CDR2 SVGAGI. Trimming shortened V by 6 bases and J by 5 bases, and 14 bases separated the two germline ends. The CDR3 contains 13 residues. Here the CDR3 reads CASSPLNVDEQYF. The CDR3 region has the DNA TGTGCCAGCAGCCCTTTAAACGTCGACGAGCAGTACTTC.

V and J are TRBV5-4 and TRBJ2-3, with 8 nucleotides matching TRBD2. The CDR3 covers 18 residues. From germline, CDR1 is SGHNT and CDR2 YYREEE (reference sequence). Trimming took 4 bases from V and 0 from J; bases not matched to a gene: 13. For the CDR3, the DNA is TGTGCCAGCAGCCCCTACGGGGGGGCCTATGCTAGCACAGATACGCAGTATTTT. Its protein is CASSPYGGAYASTDTQYF.

This chain links TRBV4-3 with TRBJ2-5, with 8 bases lining up with TRBD1. V dropped 0 bases and J dropped 7; count of bases not matched to a gene: 7. CDR1 and CDR2 from the germline V gene are LGHNA and YSLEER. CDR3 length equals 15 residues. The CDR3 region is CASSQDNRGTRTQYF. CDR3 sequence (DNA): TGCGCCAGCAGCCAAGATAACAGGGGGACGCGGACCCAGTACTTC.

The chain uses TRBV2 and TRBJ2-6, with a weak D call TRBD2 (5 bases). Per germline, CDR1 SNHLY and CDR2 FYNNEI. The CDR3 spans 16 residues. Trimming left V 0 bases short and J 1 base short, with 7 bases between. The CDR3 coding sequence is TGTGCCAGCAGTGAAGCTCGGGGTTCTGGGGCCAACGTCCTGACTTTC. It is translated as CASSEARGSGANVLTF. The full variable domain, rest sourced from reference TRBV2 and TRBJ2-6, is EPEVTQTPSHQVTQMGQEVILRCVPISNHLYFYWYRQILGQKVEFLVSFYNNEISEKSEIFDDQFSVERPDGSNFTLKIRSTKLEDSAMYFCASSEARGSGANVLTFGAGSRLTVL.

This sequence joins TRBV4-2 and TRBJ2-1; 10 positions agree with TRBD2. With V trimmed by 3 bases and J by 5 bases, 7 bases remained unmatched. This CDR3 has 16 residues. CDR1 is LGHNA, CDR2 YNFKEQ, per germline. The CDR3 protein is CASSHHLAGANNEQFF. The CDR3 DNA sequence: TGTGCCAGCAGCCACCATCTAGCGGGGGCCAACAATGAGCAGTTCTTC.

J is TRBJ1-1 and V is TRBV7-6, with 8 bases fitting TRBD1. The CDR3 covers 14 residues. Losses at the gene ends were 5 bases for V and 4 bases for J; bases not matched to a gene: 6. CDR1 and CDR2 from the germline V gene are SGHVS and FNYEAQ. The CDR3 loop is CASSPDRGATEAFF. As DNA, the CDR3 is TGTGCCAGCAGCCCCGACAGGGGAGCCACTGAAGCTTTCTTT.

This clone appeared a single time. The chain joins TRBV5-1 to TRBJ2-4; D call uncertain. The CDR3 loop spans 16 amino acids. V was shortened by 0 bases and J by 7 bases, with 17 bases between the two germline ends. Germline CDR1 SGHRS, CDR2 YFSETQ. Here the CDR3 reads CASSLDNGPFMNIQYF. In DNA, the CDR3 is TGCGCCAGCAGCTTGGATAACGGACCCTTCATGAACATTCAGTACTTC.

CDR3: CASSFSGGVSYNEQFF. Written as DNA, the CDR3 is TGCGCCAGCAGCTTTAGCGGGGGGGTCTCCTACAATGAGCAGTTCTTC. V gene TRBV5-1 combines with J gene TRBJ2-1, with TRBD2 matching 11 bases. Germline assignment: CDR1 SGHRS and CDR2 YFSETQ. This CDR3 contains 16 residues. Losses at the gene ends were 2 bases for V and 0 bases for J; bases not matched to a gene: 1.

V is TRBV6-6 and J is TRBJ2-1; D not certain. Between the trimmed V and J ends, which lost 4 bases and 0 bases, there was a span of 4 bases. The V gene's germline CDR1 is MNHNY and CDR2 SVGAGI (reference sequence). CDR3 length: 13 amino acids. CDR3 DNA sequence: TGTGCCAGCAGTTTCCGCTCCTACAATGAGCAGTTCTTC. This codes for CASSFRSYNEQFF.

The rearrangement uses TRBV6-4 and TRBJ1-1; tentative D call: TRBD1 (5 bases). V lost 7 bases, J lost 4 bases, and 19 bases lay in between. Germline lookup yields CDR1 MRHNA and CDR2 SNTAGT. The CDR3 is 15 amino acids. Written as DNA, the CDR3 is TGTGCCAGCAAACCCCGGGGGGGGATCGGCACTGAAGCTTTCTTT. Its protein product is CASKPRGGIGTEAFF.